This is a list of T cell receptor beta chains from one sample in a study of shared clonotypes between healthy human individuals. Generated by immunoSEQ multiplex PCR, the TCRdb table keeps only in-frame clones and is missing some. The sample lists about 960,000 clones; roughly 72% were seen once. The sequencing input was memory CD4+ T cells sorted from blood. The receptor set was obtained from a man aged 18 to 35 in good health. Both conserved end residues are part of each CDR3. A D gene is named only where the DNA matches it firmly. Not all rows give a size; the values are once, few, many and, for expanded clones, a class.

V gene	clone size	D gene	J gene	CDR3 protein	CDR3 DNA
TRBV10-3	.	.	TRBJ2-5	CAISGGLRETQYF	TGTGCCATCAGTGGAGGTCTCCGAGAGACCCAGTACTTC
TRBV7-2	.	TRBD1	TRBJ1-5	CASSSEGAQPQHF	TGTGCCAGCAGCTCGGAGGGGGCCCAGCCCCAGCATTTT
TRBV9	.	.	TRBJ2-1	CASSVDYNEQFF	TGTGCCAGCAGCGTAGACTACAATGAGCAGTTCTTC
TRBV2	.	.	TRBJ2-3	CATRTAGGTDTQYF	TGTGCCACCAGGACTGCCGGGGGCACAGATACGCAGTATTTT
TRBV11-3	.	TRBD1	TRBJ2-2	CASSPQGDIGTGELFF	TGTGCCAGCAGCCCACAGGGGGATATAGGAACCGGGGAGCTGTTTTTT
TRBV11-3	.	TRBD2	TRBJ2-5	CASSLTAGAETQYF	TGTGCCAGCAGCTTAACAGCGGGGGCAGAGACCCAGTACTTC
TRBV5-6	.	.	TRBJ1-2	CASSRLEDGYTF	TGTGCCAGCAGCCGCCTGGAGGATGGCTACACCTTC
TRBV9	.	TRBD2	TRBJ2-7	CASSGTSGGYEQYF	TGTGCCAGCAGCGGGACTAGCGGGGGGTACGAGCAGTACTTC
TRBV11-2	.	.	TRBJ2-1	CASSPGPTVYNEQFF	TGTGCCAGCAGCCCCGGACCCACTGTCTACAATGAGCAGTTCTTC
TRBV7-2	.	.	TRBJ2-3	CASSLDSGNTDTQYF	TGTGCCAGCAGCTTGGACAGCGGGAACACAGATACGCAGTATTTT
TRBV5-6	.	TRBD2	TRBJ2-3	CASSLVGSGRSDTQYF	TGTGCCAGCAGCTTGGTAGGTAGCGGGAGGTCAGATACGCAGTATTTT
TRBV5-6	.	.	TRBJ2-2	CASRLGGYTGELFF	TGTGCCAGCAGGTTGGGGGGATACACCGGGGAGCTGTTTTTT
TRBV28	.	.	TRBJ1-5	CASSLPDTSPRNQPQHF	TGTGCCAGCAGTTTACCCGATACAAGCCCTCGGAATCAGCCCCAGCATTTT
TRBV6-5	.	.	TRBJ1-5	CASSRLTGEGPQHF	TGTGCCAGCAGCCGCCTGACAGGAGAGGGGCCCCAGCATTTT
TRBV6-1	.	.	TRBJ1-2	CASTAVGYYGYTF	TGTGCCAGCACCGCGGTTGGGTACTATGGCTACACCTTC
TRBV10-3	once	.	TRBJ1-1	CAIRPGHDYTEAFF	TGTGCCATCAGGCCGGGACATGACTACACTGAAGCTTTCTTT
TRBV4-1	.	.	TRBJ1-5	CASSQASLGEAGNQPQHF	TGCGCCAGCAGCCAAGCGTCCCTCGGGGAAGCTGGGAATCAGCCCCAGCATTTT
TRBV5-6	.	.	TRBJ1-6	CASSLGSRSGGSSPLHF	TGTGCCAGCAGCTTGGGGTCGCGGAGCGGCGGGTCTTCACCCCTCCACTTT
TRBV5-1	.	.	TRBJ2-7	CASSLEPVNYEQYF	TGCGCCAGCAGCTTGGAACCTGTTAACTACGAGCAGTACTTC
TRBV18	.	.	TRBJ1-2	CASSPGRANYGYTF	TGTGCCAGCTCACCGGGACGGGCTAACTATGGCTACACCTTC
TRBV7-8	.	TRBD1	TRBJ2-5	CASSSQGRYFGETQYF	TGTGCCAGCAGCTCACAGGGGCGGTACTTCGGGGAGACCCAGTACTTC
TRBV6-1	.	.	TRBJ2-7	CASSGGQPYEQYF	TGTGCCAGCAGTGGAGGACAGCCCTACGAGCAGTACTTC
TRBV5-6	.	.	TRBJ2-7	CASSSGLYEQYF	TGTGCCAGCAGCTCGGGGTTATACGAGCAGTACTTC
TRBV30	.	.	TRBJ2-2	CAWSVRGGGLGELFF	TGTGCCTGGAGTGTAAGGGGGGGCGGTTTAGGAGAGCTGTTTTTT
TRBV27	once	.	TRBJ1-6	CASSWRPGGSPLHF	TGTGCCAGCAGTTGGAGACCGGGGGGTTCACCCCTCCACTTT
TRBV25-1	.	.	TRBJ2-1	CASSDRRNEQFF	TGTGCCAGCAGTGATCGCAGGAATGAGCAGTTCTTC
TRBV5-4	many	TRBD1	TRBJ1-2	CASRETGGYGYTF	TGTGCCAGCAGGGAAACAGGGGGGTATGGCTACACCTTC
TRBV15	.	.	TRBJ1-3	CATSNSGNTIYF	TGTGCCACCAGTAACTCTGGAAACACCATATATTTT
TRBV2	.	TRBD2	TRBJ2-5	CASSELTSGGAQYF	TGTGCCAGCAGTGAATTGACTAGCGGAGGGGCCCAGTACTTC
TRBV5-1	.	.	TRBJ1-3	CASSPEGTGNTIYF	TGCGCCAGCAGCCCCGAGGGGACTGGAAACACCATATATTTT
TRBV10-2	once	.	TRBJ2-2	CASRGASTGELFF	TGCGCCAGCCGGGGTGCTAGCACCGGGGAGCTGTTTTTT
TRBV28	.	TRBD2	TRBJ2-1	CASSSTSGGFSYNEQFF	TGTGCCAGCAGCTCTACTAGCGGGGGGTTCTCCTACAATGAGCAGTTCTTC
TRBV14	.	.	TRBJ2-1	CASSHTEDEQFF	TGTGCCAGCAGCCACACAGAGGATGAGCAGTTCTTC
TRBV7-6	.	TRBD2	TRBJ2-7	CASSYTSGTSYEQYF	TGTGCCAGCAGTTATACTAGCGGAACTTCCTACGAGCAGTACTTC
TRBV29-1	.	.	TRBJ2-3	CSVDRADTQYF	TGCAGCGTTGATCGTGCAGATACGCAGTATTTT
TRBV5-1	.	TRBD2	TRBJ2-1	CASRLAASGGGEQFF	TGCGCCAGCAGGCTAGCCGCTAGCGGGGGTGGTGAGCAGTTCTTC
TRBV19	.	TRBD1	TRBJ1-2	CASSIGQGRDYGYTF	TGTGCCAGTAGTATCGGACAGGGGAGGGACTATGGCTACACCTTC
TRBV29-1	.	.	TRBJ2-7	CSVVMGTGYYEQYF	TGCAGCGTTGTGATGGGGACGGGATACTACGAGCAGTACTTC
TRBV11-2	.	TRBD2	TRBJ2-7	CASSLQPGGGYEQYF	TGTGCCAGCAGCTTGCAACCGGGAGGGGGCTACGAGCAGTACTTC
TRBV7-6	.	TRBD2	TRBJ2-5	CASSIAGGGKETQYF	TGTGCCAGCAGCATAGCGGGGGGGGGAAAAGAGACCCAGTACTTC
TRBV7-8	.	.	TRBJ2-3	CASSLEGTASRTDTQYF	TGTGCCAGCAGCTTAGAGGGGACGGCTTCCAGAACAGATACGCAGTATTTT
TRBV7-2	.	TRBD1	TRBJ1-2	CASSPGDRESSGGYTF	TGTGCCAGCAGCCCAGGGGACAGGGAGTCTTCTGGTGGCTACACCTTC
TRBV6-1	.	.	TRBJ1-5	CASSDRHNQPQHF	TGTGCCAGCAGTGACAGGCACAATCAGCCCCAGCATTTT
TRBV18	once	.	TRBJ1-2	CASSPREIGGYTF	TGTGCCAGCTCACCACGGGAAATCGGCGGCTACACCTTC
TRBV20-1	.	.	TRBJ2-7	CSAKGVYEQYF	TGCAGTGCGAAGGGAGTCTACGAGCAGTACTTC
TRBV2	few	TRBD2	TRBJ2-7	CATGLVYEQYF	TGTGCCACCGGACTAGTCTACGAGCAGTACTTC
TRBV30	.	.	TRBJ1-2	CAWNYRVDYGYTF	TGTGCCTGGAATTACAGGGTTGACTATGGCTACACCTTC
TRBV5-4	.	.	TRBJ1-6	CASSLTGTSPLHF	TGTGCCAGCAGCCTCACAGGGACCTCACCCCTCCACTTT
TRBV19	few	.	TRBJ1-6	CASRVSYNSPLHF	TGTGCCAGTAGGGTCTCCTATAATTCACCCCTCCACTTT
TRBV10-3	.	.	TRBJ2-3	CAISESSPETQYF	TGTGCCATCAGTGAGTCCAGTCCGGAGACGCAGTATTTT
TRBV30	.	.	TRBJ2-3	CAWSPNTDTQYF	TGTGCCTGGAGTCCAAACACAGATACGCAGTATTTT
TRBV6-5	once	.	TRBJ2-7	CASGYGEYEQYF	TGTGCCAGCGGGTACGGGGAGTACGAGCAGTACTTC
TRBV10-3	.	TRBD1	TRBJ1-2	CAIRGTGRSYGYTF	TGTGCCATCAGGGGGACAGGTAGATCCTATGGCTACACCTTC